The rows below give T cell receptor beta chains drawn from one sample of a study of blood T cell repertoires in COVID-19. Only in-frame clones appear in the TCRdb table, and some are missing; sequencing was by immunoSEQ multiplex PCR. The repertoire holds around 300,000 clones, with approximately 83% as singletons. The sample was peripheral blood. The receptors were gathered from a woman between 70 and 85 years old with acute or convalescent COVID-19. Both conserved end residues are part of each CDR3. D genes are given only for firm matches.

V: TRBV30
D: TRBD1
CDR3: CAWNRGPNTGELFF

V: TRBV5-1
D: NA
CDR3: CASSLVGRSSYNEQFF

V: TRBV25-1
D: TRBD1
CDR3: CASRAGTVADTQYF

V: TRBV5-1
D: TRBD1
CDR3: CASSLVGTGVNEQFF

V: TRBV12-3/TRBV12-4
D: NA
CDR3: CASSFLRGRGYTF

V: TRBV9
D: TRBD1
CDR3: CASSVRGTGGNTIYF

V: TRBV5-1
D: TRBD1
CDR3: CASSGQGAAGELFF

V: TRBV4-1
D: TRBD2
CDR3: CASSQDGGGETQYF

V: TRBV11-2
D: NA
CDR3: CASSSGWALNTEAFF

V: TRBV3-1/TRBV3-2
D: TRBD1
CDR3: CASSLGTGLYYGYTF

V: TRBV19
D: NA
CDR3: CASSIRAGLNTEAFF

V: TRBV12-3/TRBV12-4
D: TRBD2
CDR3: CASAREGETQYF

V: TRBV5-1
D: NA
CDR3: CASRMGPGNTIYF

V: TRBV6-5
D: NA
CDR3: CASSADSSYQPQHF

V: TRBV5-1
D: TRBD1
CDR3: CASSPRQGPGYGYTF

V: TRBV6-5
D: TRBD1
CDR3: CASSYSPGQKNEKLFF

V: TRBV11-3
D: NA
CDR3: CASSSRQNTEAFF

V: TRBV10-3
D: NA
CDR3: CAISEPRQKADTQYF

V: TRBV15
D: TRBD2
CDR3: CATSRPIMASGGTNEQFF

V: TRBV5-6
D: NA
CDR3: CASSYKDRSYGYTF

V: TRBV5-6
D: TRBD1
CDR3: CASSLRAGGQPQHF

V: TRBV30
D: NA
CDR3: CAWSSLRRTEAFF

V: TRBV7-9
D: TRBD1
CDR3: CASSLPRSGGYEQYF

V: TRBV3-1/TRBV3-2
D: TRBD1
CDR3: CASSDRGVNTIYF

V: TRBV6-1
D: NA
CDR3: CASREGQTAYEQYF

V: TRBV12-3/TRBV12-4
D: NA
CDR3: CASSRRTDYGYTF

V: TRBV10-3
D: NA
CDR3: CAISLSADTQYF

V: TRBV5-4
D: TRBD1
CDR3: CASSVGTGGTGELFF

V: TRBV2
D: NA
CDR3: CASRRQADTIYF

V: TRBV6-6
D: NA
CDR3: CASSAGGNQPQHF

V: TRBV3-1/TRBV3-2
D: NA
CDR3: CASSRGGEGYTF

V: TRBV3-1/TRBV3-2
D: NA
CDR3: CASSDALTYTQYF

V: TRBV5-1
D: TRBD1
CDR3: CASSPITGGDEQYF

V: TRBV6-2/TRBV6-3
D: TRBD2
CDR3: CASSYLGGGVLYF

V: TRBV5-6
D: TRBD2
CDR3: CASSLTSGGLSTDTQYF

V: TRBV7-6
D: NA
CDR3: CASRPGGSGLPGSEAFF

V: TRBV27
D: TRBD1
CDR3: CASSRDRGYYGYTF

V: TRBV16
D: TRBD1
CDR3: CASSPPSGGYSNQPQHF

V: TRBV19
D: TRBD2
CDR3: CASTERGSSPTPGTQYF